Below, 7 T cell receptor beta chains from the same sample are listed, as sequenced in a study of vaccination and CD4 T cells after COVID-19. Their antigens are not known. Treatment reported: roughly 10-day PBMC culture with coronavirus spike peptide pools or control peptides (ViraFEST assay). Oncomine TCR Beta short-read sequencing was applied to DNA from cultured CD4+ T cells. TCRdb passed the PCR reads through MiXCR, listing each CDR3 protein once. The sample carries fewer than 16,000 distinct CDR3 sequences, around 56% recorded once. Sequences were obtained from CD4+ T cells from blood, cultured in vitro. The source of these receptors is a human donor who had recovered from COVID-19.

V and J are TRBV6-1 and TRBJ2-2, with 8 bases lining up with TRBD2. Germline CDR1 and CDR2: MNHNS and SASEGT. The CDR3 covers 17 residues. After removal of 6 bases from V and 1 base from J, the junction contained 10 bases not matched to a gene. The CDR3 is CASSPALAAMNTGELFF. The CDR3 coding sequence is TGTGCCAGCAGCCCCGCACTAGCGGCGATGAACACCGGGGAGCTGTTTTTT.

Only one count was recorded for this clonotype. The V and J genes are TRBV11-2 and TRBJ2-7, with 8 bases that match TRBD1. CDR1 is SGHAT, CDR2 FQNNGV, per germline. This CDR3 region has 15 residues. V was pared by 1 base and J by 2 bases, with 4 bases of the junction left unmatched. The CDR3, as DNA: TGTGCCAGCAGCTTAGCGGGGACAGGACCCTACGAGCAGTACTTC. Its translation is CASSLAGTGPYEQYF.

The chain is built from TRBV30 and TRBJ1-5; D possibly corresponds to TRBD1 (6 bases). CDR1 is GTSNPN, CDR2 SVGIG, per germline (reference sequence). This CDR3 is built from 14 residues. Trimming took off 1 base at V and 3 bases at J, with 10 bases between the two ends. CDR3 DNA: TGTGCCTGGAGTGCACAGGGCACCAATCAGCCCCAGCATTTT. Residues: CAWSAQGTNQPQHF.

The chain links TRBV6-5 to TRBJ2-3; D remains ambiguous. The CDR3 is made up of 13 amino acids. The germline V and J ends were trimmed by 1 base and 6 bases, with 8 bases remaining between them. From germline, CDR1 is MNHEY and CDR2 SVGAGI. CDR3 sequence: CASSYFLGDTQYF. CDR3 sequence (DNA): TGTGCCAGCAGTTACTTTCTCGGGGATACGCAGTATTTT.

A few counts support this clonotype. V and J are TRBV6-1 and TRBJ2-1; D possibly uses TRBD1 or TRBD2 (6 bases each). V was cut by 5 bases and J by 2 bases, with 13 bases left in between. The germline V gene encodes CDR1 MNHNS and CDR2 SASEGT. There are 15 residues in the CDR3. CDR3 nucleotides: TGTGCCAGCAGTCCTTTGGGGGGCGCCTACAATGAGCAGTTCTTC. Translated: CASSPLGGAYNEQFF.

This clonotype has only a few counts. The genes are TRBV7-2 and TRBJ1-4; no reliable D call. There are 15 residues in the CDR3. Germline-derived CDR1 and CDR2 are SGHTA and FQGNSA. Trimming removed 5 bases at V and 0 bases at J, with 10 bases between. The CDR3 nucleotides read TGTGCCAGCAGCCCCCAGATAGCAACTAATGAAAAACTGTTTTTT. Translation gives CASSPQIATNEKLFF.

The chain employs TRBV29-1 and TRBJ2-4, with D hard to call. Per germline, CDR1 SQVTM and CDR2 ANQGSEA. This CDR3 has 12 amino acids. Trimming shortened V by 1 base and J by 7 bases, and 8 bases separated the two germline ends. The CDR3 spells CSVEGRRNIQYF. For the CDR3, the DNA is TGCAGCGTTGAAGGTAGGCGGAACATTCAGTACTTC.